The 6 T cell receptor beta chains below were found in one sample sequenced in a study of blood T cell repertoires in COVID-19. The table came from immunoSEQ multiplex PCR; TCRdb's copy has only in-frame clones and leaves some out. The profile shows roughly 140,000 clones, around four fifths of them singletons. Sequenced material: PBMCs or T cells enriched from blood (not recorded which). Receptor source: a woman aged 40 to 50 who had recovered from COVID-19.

Here the CDR3 reads CASQNGASGGGELFF. The DNA of the CDR3 is TGTGCCAGCCAAAATGGGGCCTCGGGCGGCGGGGAGCTGTTTTTT. The chain carries TRBV19 and TRBJ2-2; D perhaps matches TRBD1 (5 bases). The CDR3 covers 15 residues. Germline V gives CDR1 LNHDA, CDR2 SQIVND (reference sequence). Trimming shortened V by 9 bases and J by 7 bases, and 21 bases separated the two germline ends.

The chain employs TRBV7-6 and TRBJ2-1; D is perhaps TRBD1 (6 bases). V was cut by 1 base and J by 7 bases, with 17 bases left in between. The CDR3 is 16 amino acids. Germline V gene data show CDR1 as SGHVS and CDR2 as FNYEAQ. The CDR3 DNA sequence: TGTGCCAGCAGCTTAGGGACGGCAGGGGCTAGTAATGAGCAGTTCTTC. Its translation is CASSLGTAGASNEQFF. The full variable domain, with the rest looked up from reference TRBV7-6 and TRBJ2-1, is GAGVSQSPRYKVTKRGQDVALRCDPISGHVSLYWYRQALGQGPEFLTYFNYEAQQDKSGLPNDRFSAERPEGSISTLTIQRTEQRDSAMYRCASSLGTAGASNEQFFGPGTRLTVL.

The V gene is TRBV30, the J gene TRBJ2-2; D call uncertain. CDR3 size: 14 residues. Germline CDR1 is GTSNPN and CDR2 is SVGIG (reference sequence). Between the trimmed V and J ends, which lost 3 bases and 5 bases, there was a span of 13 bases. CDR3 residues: CAWSGYRYTGELFF. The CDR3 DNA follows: TGTGCCTGGAGCGGTTATCGGTATACCGGGGAGCTGTTTTTT.

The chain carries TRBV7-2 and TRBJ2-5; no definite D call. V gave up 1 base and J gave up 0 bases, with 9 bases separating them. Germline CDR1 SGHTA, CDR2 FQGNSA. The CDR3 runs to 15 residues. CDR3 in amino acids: CASSLDPGYQETQYF. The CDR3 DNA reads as TGTGCCAGCAGCTTAGATCCAGGATACCAAGAGACCCAGTACTTC.

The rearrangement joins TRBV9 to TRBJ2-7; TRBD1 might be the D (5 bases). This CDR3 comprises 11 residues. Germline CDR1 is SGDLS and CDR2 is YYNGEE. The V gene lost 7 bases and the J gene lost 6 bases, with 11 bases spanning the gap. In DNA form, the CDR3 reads TGTGCCAGCGCTACAGACAGCGAGCAGTACTTC. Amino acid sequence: CASATDSEQYF.

CDR3 bases: TGCAGTGCGCGGACAGGGAATGGCTACACCTTC. It translates to CSARTGNGYTF. The rearrangement links TRBV20-1 to TRBJ1-2; 8 nucleotides agree with TRBD1. There are 11 residues in the CDR3. V was pared by 6 bases and J by 6 bases, with 3 bases of the junction left unmatched. Germline lookup yields CDR1 DFQATT and CDR2 SNEGSKA (reference sequence).